This TCR beta chain was identified in a study of T cell repertoires in cytomegalovirus infection. Study overall: Selected CMV epitopes included recently identified HLA-C-restricted ones as well as well-studied HLA-B-restricted ones. An indication of both CMV infection and matching HLA type came from public TCR beta signatures.

Using its own MiXCR run on the reads, TCRdb lists one record per CDR3 protein. The sample includes nearly 700,000 distinct CDR3 sequences, around 30% of them seen just once. This clonotype appeared a single time. The antigen remains undetermined. CDR3 length: 14 residues. J was trimmed by 2 bases and V by 5 bases; bases with no gene match: 4. The germline gives CDR1 DFQATT, CDR2 SNEGSKA (reference sequence). Study-level points and caveats: HLA-C-restricted TCR beta clonotypes specific for CMV led the ex vivo response. Cumulated frequencies of public TCR beta families served to identify carriers of CMV plus the relevant HLA.

The chain has TRBV20-1 and TRBJ1-5; the match to TRBD1 covers 9 bases. The sequencing here drew on cultured PBMCs, taken from culture after CMV antigen stimulation. The TCR originated in a human donor in good health (CMV status not recorded). Some clones in this sample may be carry-over from other donors' samples. CDR3 sequence: CSARDRAGNQPQHF. Written as DNA, the CDR3 is TGCAGTGCTCGGGACAGGGCGGGCAATCAGCCCCAGCATTTT.